This passage covers 27 T cell receptor beta chains from one sample sequenced in a study of early T cells in non-severe SARS-CoV-2 infection. TCRdb called the 5' RACE reads again in MiXCR, with one record for every CDR3 protein. This sample has more than 95,000 distinct CDR3 sequences, with 14% to 15% found just once. Sequencing was done on a sample of whole blood. These TCRs come from an adult who was a healthcare worker with PCR-confirmed SARS-CoV-2 infection or an uninfected control (not recorded which).

V gene TRBV14 combines with J gene TRBJ2-3; D gene ambiguous. The length of the CDR3 is 12 residues. Trimming shortened V by 4 bases and J by 9 bases, and 11 bases separated the two germline ends. Germline V gene sequence: CDR1 SGHDN, CDR2 FVKESK. CDR3 sequence reads: CASSPNQGTQYF. In DNA form, the CDR3 reads TGTGCCAGCAGCCCAAATCAAGGAACGCAGTATTTT.

The chain recombines TRBV15 with TRBJ2-3; 10 bases line up with TRBD2. The CDR3 is made up of 17 amino acids. The V gene's germline CDR1 is LNHNV and CDR2 YYDKDF (reference sequence). V lost 1 base to trimming and J lost 6 bases; unmatched junction nucleotides: 10. The DNA of the CDR3 is TGTGCCACCAGCAGAGCGCTAGCGGGGGCCTCCACGGATACGCAGTATTTT. Its translation: CATSRALAGASTDTQYF.

This clonotype has a handful of counts. This chain joins TRBV30 and TRBJ2-7, with a possible D match to TRBD1 (6 bases). Trimming stripped 5 bases from V and 2 bases from J, with 10 bases between. Germline-derived CDR1 and CDR2 are GTSNPN and SVGIG (reference sequence). This CDR3 region has 12 residues. CDR3 in DNA: TGTGCCTGGGACAGACAGGCCTACGAGCAGTACTTC. It specifies CAWDRQAYEQYF.

This clonotype occurred many times. This chain connects TRBV12-3 or TRBV12-4 to TRBJ1-2; D gene ambiguous. Trimming took off 4 bases at V and 8 bases at J, with 14 bases between the two ends. There are 13 residues in the CDR3. The CDR3 protein is CASSSRAEGGYTF. The CDR3 DNA reads TGTGCCAGCAGTTCTAGGGCAGAAGGAGGCTACACCTTC.

V is TRBV18 and J is TRBJ2-1; maybe TRBD2 (7 bases). The CDR3 runs to 13 residues. CDR1 and CDR2 (germline): KGHSH, LQKENI. V lost 3 bases to trimming and J lost 10 bases, with 13 bases between them. The CDR3 DNA is TGTGCCAGCTCACCGAACAGGGAGGGAGAGCAGTTCTTC. Encoded protein: CASSPNREGEQFF.

This clonotype showed up just a few times. J is TRBJ2-7 and V is TRBV15; 12 nucleotides match TRBD2. This CDR3 is built from 17 residues. With 4 bases clipped from V and 4 bases from J, the junction kept 11 bases outside the gene matches. CDR1 is LNHNV, CDR2 YYDKDF, per germline (reference sequence). The CDR3 protein is CATSKRAYTSGGYEQYF. The CDR3 bases are TGTGCCACCAGCAAGAGAGCCTATACTAGCGGGGGGTACGAGCAGTACTTC.

The chain links TRBV12-3 or TRBV12-4 to TRBJ2-3; D gene uncertain. Trimming cost V 6 bases and J 2 bases, with 15 bases left between them. CDR3 length: 15 residues. The CDR3, as DNA: TGTGCCAGCAGCCCTACGACCTCTCCCACAGATACGCAGTATTTT. Translated, it gives CASSPTTSPTDTQYF.

The gene calls are TRBV20-1 and TRBJ1-3, with 10 nucleotides matching TRBD1. The germline CDR1 and CDR2 sequences are DFQATT and SNEGSKA (reference sequence). CDR3 length: 15 amino acids. V trimming: 3 bases; J trimming: 3 bases; junction bases outside the gene matches: 5. The CDR3: CSARKGQGIGNTIYF. The CDR3, as DNA: TGCAGTGCTAGGAAGGGACAGGGGATTGGAAACACCATATATTTT.

There are many counts of this clonotype. This chain links TRBV7-9 with TRBJ2-5; D is ambiguous. Looked up from germline, CDR1 is SEHNR and CDR2 is FQNEAQ (reference sequence). The V and J ends lost 5 bases and 5 bases respectively, with 9 bases between them. The CDR3 totals 12 residues. The DNA for the CDR3 is TGTGCCAGCAGCCGTTTGCTGGAGACCCAGTACTTC. Its translation: CASSRLLETQYF.

V and J are TRBV7-2 and TRBJ2-4; weak D call: TRBD2 (7 bases). Trimming shortened V by 8 bases and J by 8 bases, and 16 bases separated the two germline ends. In germline, CDR1 is SGHTA, CDR2 FQGNSA. This CDR3 comprises 13 residues. The CDR3 protein is CASCGGGWDIQYF. The CDR3 bases are TGTGCCAGCTGCGGCGGGGGCTGGGACATTCAGTACTTC.

The table lists this clonotype with many counts. V and J are TRBV13 and TRBJ2-3; D uncertain. CDR3 length: 12 residues. The germline V gene has CDR1 PRHDT and CDR2 FYEKMQ (reference sequence). The V and J ends lost 10 bases and 0 bases respectively, with 8 bases between them. CDR3: CATLISTDTQYF. In DNA form, the CDR3 reads TGTGCCACCTTAATTAGCACAGATACGCAGTATTTT. Full variable domain (remainder filled in from reference TRBV13 and TRBJ2-3): AAGVIQSPRHLIKEKRETATLKCYPIPRHDTVYWYQQGPGQDPQFLISFYEKMQSDKGSIPDRFSAQQFSDYHSELNMSSLELGDSALYFCATLISTDTQYFGPGTRLTVL.

V usage is TRBV20-1 and J usage is TRBJ2-1; 10 bases are a match to TRBD2. This CDR3 contains 16 residues. Germline assignment: CDR1 DFQATT and CDR2 SNEGSKA (reference sequence). J lost 8 bases, V lost 6 bases, and 16 bases had no gene match. In DNA form, the CDR3 reads TGCAGTGCCCCGAAGCCGCTAGCGGGGGTGGGTGATGAGCAGTTCTTC. Protein: CSAPKPLAGVGDEQFF.

This chain uses TRBV5-1 with TRBJ2-7; 11 bases fit TRBD1. Germline V CDR1 and CDR2: SGHRS, YFSETQ. V gave up 6 bases and J gave up 2 bases; unmatched junction bases: 4. The CDR3 is made up of 14 amino acids. CDR3 protein: CASTPGQGAYEQYF. DNA of the CDR3: TGCGCCAGCACCCCGGGACAGGGGGCCTACGAGCAGTACTTC. The complete variable domain, with remaining parts taken from reference TRBV5-1 and TRBJ2-7, reads KAGVTQTPRYLIKTRGQQVTLSCSPISGHRSVSWYQQTPGQGLQFLFEYFSETQRNKGNFPGRFSGRQFSNSRSEMNVSTLELGDSALYLCASTPGQGAYEQYFGPGTRLTVT.

This clonotype has a count of ten or more. The rearrangement uses TRBV2 and TRBJ2-6, with 9 bases identical to TRBD1. Trimming removed 7 bases from V and 3 bases from J; junction bases left unmatched: 7. Germline V gene data show CDR1 as SNHLY and CDR2 as FYNNEI. The CDR3 is made up of 16 amino acids. The CDR3 loop reads CASTGTGIVGANVLTF. The CDR3 DNA reads as TGTGCCAGCACCGGGACAGGGATCGTTGGGGCCAACGTCCTGACTTTC.

This clonotype occurred a few times. This chain uses TRBV29-1 with TRBJ1-4, with D possibly TRBD1 on 6 matching bases. Germline CDR1 is SQVTM and CDR2 is ANQGSEA. Trimming pared 7 bases from V and 4 bases from J, leaving 16 bases between. The CDR3 has 14 amino acids. Written as DNA, the CDR3 is TGCAGCGCGTTCACAGGGATTAGTAATGAAAAACTGTTTTTT. Its translation: CSAFTGISNEKLFF.

This clonotype was detected many times. The chain combines TRBV6-1 with TRBJ1-1; D unresolved. V lost 0 bases and J lost 5, with 4 bases in between. The CDR3 totals 12 residues. Germline V lookup: CDR1 MNHNS, CDR2 SASEGT. The CDR3 here is CASSEAQTEAFF. CDR3 bases: TGTGCCAGCAGTGAAGCGCAGACTGAAGCTTTCTTT.

This chain uses TRBV7-9 with TRBJ2-1, with TRBD2 matching 12 bases. From germline, CDR1 is SEHNR and CDR2 FQNEAQ (reference sequence). The CDR3 is 19 amino acids. The ends lost 1 base at V and 0 bases at J; junction bases unmatched: 7. In nucleotides, the CDR3 is TGTGCCAGCAGCTTAGGTCTAGCGGGGGGGCGAAGCTCCTACAATGAGCAGTTCTTC. Protein product: CASSLGLAGGRSSYNEQFF.

On this clonotype: As the CDR3 is not closed by the conserved phenylalanine or tryptophan, this likely results from a read error. This chain joins TRBV12-3 or TRBV12-4 and TRBJ1-1, with unresolved D. Trimming stripped 1 base from V and 0 bases from J, with 9 bases between. The CDR3 runs 15 residues. This chain's CDR3 is CASSLGELLNTEAFS. The CDR3 DNA sequence: TGTGCCAGCAGTTTAGGGGAACTTTTGAACACTGAAGCTTTCTCT.

In this sample, this clonotype turned up many times. The chain is built from TRBV6-6 and TRBJ2-2; possibly TRBD1 for D (6 bases). The V gene's germline CDR1 is MNHNY and CDR2 SVGAGI (reference sequence). The CDR3 length is 16 residues. V gave up 2 bases and J gave up 4 bases, with 14 bases separating them. DNA of the CDR3: TGTGCCAGCAGTTACGTCCCAGGGGCGCCCACCGGGGAGCTGTTTTTT. Its protein product is CASSYVPGAPTGELFF.

This clonotype has only a few counts. This sequence joins TRBV29-1 and TRBJ2-5; the D is unclear. Germline V gene sequence: CDR1 SQVTM, CDR2 ANQGSEA. This CDR3 contains 15 residues. The V gene lost 6 bases and the J gene lost 1 base, with 18 bases spanning the gap. The CDR3 loop is CSVRRVGRSQETQYF. CDR3 coding DNA: TGCAGCGTCCGAAGGGTGGGCAGAAGCCAAGAGACCCAGTACTTC.

V gene TRBV29-1 combines with J gene TRBJ1-1; unclear D gene. The CDR3 contains 13 residues. Looked up from germline, CDR1 is SQVTM and CDR2 is ANQGSEA. Deletions cut 5 bases from V and 3 bases from J, with 13 bases between. In DNA, the CDR3 is TGCAGCGTTTCCGGGGTGACGGACACTGAAGCTTTCTTT. Amino acids: CSVSGVTDTEAFF.

This clonotype was found a few times. DNA of the CDR3: TGTGCCAGCAGCGTAAGCGGGGCGGTAGATACGCAGTATTTT. Amino acid sequence: CASSVSGAVDTQYF. This chain connects TRBV9 to TRBJ2-3, with TRBD2 matching over 7 bases. Germline CDR1 reads SGDLS; CDR2 reads YYNGEE. This CDR3 contains 14 residues. V was pared by 1 base and J by 5 bases, with 4 bases of the junction left unmatched.

In its sample, this clonotype was seen a few times. The chain recombines TRBV20-1 with TRBJ1-2; no definite D call. V was trimmed by 1 base and J by 8 bases, leaving 11 bases between them. Per the germline V gene, CDR1 is DFQATT and CDR2 is SNEGSKA (reference sequence). The CDR3 sequence is 12 residues long. CDR3 region: CSARVGRTGYTF. The CDR3, as DNA: TGCAGTGCTAGAGTCGGGAGGACCGGCTACACCTTC.

This clonotype was seen only a few times. The chain combines TRBV27 with TRBJ1-4; 10 bases line up with TRBD1. V was clipped by 5 bases and J by 5 bases; unmatched bases: 5. Germline V gene data show CDR1 as MNHEY and CDR2 as SMNVEV (reference sequence). This CDR3 spans 15 amino acids. The CDR3 region is CASSDRGRVNEKLFF. CDR3 coding DNA: TGTGCCAGCAGTGACAGGGGGCGCGTGAATGAAAAACTGTTTTTT.

V and J are TRBV19 and TRBJ1-2; no clear D gene. This CDR3 has 13 residues. CDR1 LNHDA and CDR2 SQIVND come from the germline V gene (reference sequence). V dropped 5 bases and J dropped 3 bases, with 10 bases sitting between them. CDR3 sequence: CASSDHRDYGYTF. Here the CDR3 DNA reads TGTGCCAGTAGTGATCACCGGGACTATGGCTACACCTTC. Variable domain in full (rest from reference TRBV19 and TRBJ1-2): DGGITQSPKYLFRKEGQNVTLSCEQNLNHDAMYWYRQDPGQGLRLIYYSQIVNDFQKGDIAEGYSVSREKKESFPLTVTSAQKNPTAFYLCASSDHRDYGYTFGSGTRLTVV.

Here the CDR3 DNA reads TGTGCCAGTCAGGGCGGCACCCGAGGGGGGGAGACCCAGTACTTC. It specifies CASQGGTRGGETQYF. The genes are TRBV2 and TRBJ2-5, with D perhaps given as TRBD1 or TRBD2 (6 bases each). The CDR3 runs to 15 residues. The V and J ends lost 9 bases and 5 bases respectively, with 22 bases between them. The germline CDR1 and CDR2 sequences are SNHLY and FYNNEI.

This clonotype showed up many times. The V call is TRBV3-1, the J call TRBJ2-7; D is perhaps TRBD1 or TRBD2 (6 bases each). The V and J ends lost 2 bases and 8 bases respectively, with 16 bases between them. The CDR3 is 14 amino acids. In germline, CDR1 is LGHDT, CDR2 YNNKEL (reference sequence). CDR3 residues: CASSQKGGPTKQYF. In DNA, the CDR3 is TGTGCCAGCAGCCAAAAGGGGGGACCTACGAAGCAGTACTTC.